The clone carrying this T cell receptor (beta chain) showed up just a few times. From germline, CDR1 is MGHDK and CDR2 SYGVNS. CDR3 size: 16 residues. The V end was cut by 6 bases, the J end by 0 bases, with 15 bases between. TCRdb used MiXCR to reprocess the 5' RACE reads, holding one entry per CDR3 protein. The sample contains approximately 1.8 million distinct CDR3 sequences, around 33% of which appear only once. The data originate from a study of identical twins. Sequenced sample: cord blood. The rearrangement joins TRBV25-1 to TRBJ2-1; D is perhaps TRBD1 or TRBD2 (5 bases each). The source is a newborn girl in good health. As DNA, the CDR3 is TGTGCCAGCAGCCCCGGGACCCTCGTCTCCTACAATGAGCAGTTCTTC. Translating it yields CASSPGTLVSYNEQFF.